A selection of T cell receptor beta chains follows, all from one sample in a study of T cell changes during pregnancy in multiple sclerosis. Assay used: immunoSEQ multiplex PCR; TCRdb lists only in-frame clones, some missing. The sample includes tens of thousands of clones, around 92% of them seen just once. Sequences were derived from CD8+ T cells from peripheral blood mononuclear cells, sampled in the third trimester of pregnancy. These TCRs come from a female donor with multiple sclerosis, enrolled in a pregnancy study. The CDR3 runs from the conserved cysteine through the conserved F or W. Each record gives: J gene, V gene, D gene, clone size, CDR3 DNA, CDR3 protein. The D gene is left open where the match is weak. Some rows have no size entry. The others give once, few or many, or a class for an expanded clone.

>TRBJ2-5|TRBV10-3|NA|NA
TGTGCCATCAGTGACAACCAAGAGACCCAGTACTTC
CAISDNQETQYF
>TRBJ2-7|TRBV5-6|TRBD1|once
TGTGCCAGCAGCTGGGGAACAGGGGGGAGCGAGCAGTACTTC
CASSWGTGGSEQYF
>TRBJ2-7|TRBV7-6|TRBD1|NA
TGTGCCAGCAGCTTAGGGACAGGGCCCGAGCAGTACTTC
CASSLGTGPEQYF
>TRBJ2-3|TRBV9|TRBD2|NA
TGTGCCAGCAGCGCGACTAGCGGGGCGGGGGATACGCAGTATTTT
CASSATSGAGDTQYF
>TRBJ2-1|TRBV11-2|NA|NA
TGTGCCAGCAGCGGCTTTGGAGGGGCTTCCTACAATGAGCAGTTCTTC
CASSGFGGASYNEQFF
>TRBJ1-1|TRBV5-7|NA|once
TGTGCCGGCTGGGCGGGCTGCTTACCCATGAACACTGAAGCTTTCTTT
CAGWAGCLPMNTEAFF
>TRBJ1-2|TRBV18|TRBD1|NA
TGTGCCAGCTCAATTCCGGGACAGGGATCAGATGGCTACACCTTC
CASSIPGQGSDGYTF
>TRBJ2-1|TRBV27|NA|NA
TGTGCCAGCGGGGGGTACAATGAGCAGTTCTTC
CASGGYNEQFF
>TRBJ1-2|TRBV6-1|TRBD1|NA
TGTGCCAGCACGGGACAGGGTTATGGCTACACCTTC
CASTGQGYGYTF
>TRBJ2-5|TRBV4-1|NA|NA
TGCGCCAGCAGCGAAGGGAGGCTTTCGGGGGTAGAACAGACCCAGTACTTC
CASSEGRLSGVEQTQYF
>TRBJ2-5|TRBV10-2|TRBD2|NA
TGCGCCAGCAGTGAGTCGATGGTAGCGGGGGCACAAGAGACCCAGTACTTC
CASSESMVAGAQETQYF
>TRBJ1-2|TRBV15|NA|once
TGTGCCACCAGCAGGACAGACGATGCTAACTATGGCTACACCTTC
CATSRTDDANYGYTF
>TRBJ1-1|TRBV6-1|NA|NA
TGTGCCAGCATGGAGGGATTCACTGAAGCTTTCTTT
CASMEGFTEAFF
>TRBJ1-1|TRBV19|NA|NA
TGTGCCAGTAGTAACCACAGGGTTACTGAAGCTTTCTTT
CASSNHRVTEAFF
>TRBJ1-1|TRBV6-1|NA|NA
TGTGCCAGCAGCGTTGAGGGTTTCACTGAAGCTTTCTTT
CASSVEGFTEAFF
>TRBJ1-6|TRBV2|NA|few
TGTGCCAGCATAAAGGGGATTTTCTATAATTCACCCCTCCACTTT
CASIKGIFYNSPLHF
>TRBJ2-1|TRBV5-8|TRBD2|NA
TGTGCCAGCAGCTTGGAGCGGGGGGCTTACAATGAGCAGTTCTTC
CASSLERGAYNEQFF
>TRBJ2-3|TRBV2|TRBD2|NA
TGTGCCAGCAATCCAGCGGGGGGGGGCACGCAGTATTTT
CASNPAGGGTQYF
>TRBJ2-5|TRBV19|NA|NA
TGTGCCAGTAGTATAGATCCGGGAGTTCAAGAGACCCAGTACTTC
CASSIDPGVQETQYF
>TRBJ2-3|TRBV7-9|TRBD2|NA
TGTGCCAGCAGCCGGACGGAGCGGGGGCCCACAGATACGCAGTATTTT
CASSRTERGPTDTQYF
>TRBJ2-1|TRBV27|NA|NA
TGTGCCAGCGGGTCCGGAGGACATGAGCAGTTCTTC
CASGSGGHEQFF
>TRBJ2-7|TRBV6-1|TRBD1|NA
TGTGCCAGCAGGGGGACAGAGTTCTACGAGCAGTACTTC
CASRGTEFYEQYF
>TRBJ2-5|TRBV7-3|NA|NA
TGTGCCAGCAGTGGAGGAAGAGGGATCCAAGAGACCCAGTACTTC
CASSGGRGIQETQYF
>TRBJ1-4|TRBV30|TRBD1|NA
TGTGCCTGGAGTCCGACAGGGGGATTTGAAAAACTGTTTTTT
CAWSPTGGFEKLFF
>TRBJ2-7|TRBV6-6|NA|NA
TGTGCCAGCAGTTACTCTGTCGAGTACGAGCAGTACTTC
CASSYSVEYEQYF
>TRBJ1-2|TRBV30|NA|NA
TGTGCCTGGGACAGAACTAACTATGGCTACACCTTC
CAWDRTNYGYTF
>TRBJ1-5|TRBV5-8|TRBD1|NA
TGTGCCAGCAGCTTGGGGGACAGGGTATTCAATCAGCCCCAGCATTTT
CASSLGDRVFNQPQHF
>TRBJ2-1|TRBV7-2|NA|NA
TGTGCCAGCGGTGAGCCCGCTCGGGGTGAGCAGTTCTTC
CASGEPARGEQFF
>TRBJ2-2|TRBV7-8|TRBD2|NA
TGTGCCAGCAGCCCAGCGGGGGGCGGCGGGGAGCTGTTTTTT
CASSPAGGGGELFF
>TRBJ2-2|TRBV6-6|TRBD1|NA
TGTGCCAGCGAGTGGCTAGGGACAGCTAACACCGGGGAGCTGTTTTTT
CASEWLGTANTGELFF
>TRBJ1-2|TRBV18|TRBD1|NA
TGTGCCAGCTCACCCGGACCGGGACAGAACTATGGCTACACCTTC
CASSPGPGQNYGYTF
>TRBJ1-1|TRBV6-4|TRBD1|NA
TGTGCCAGCAGTGAAGGGGGCTTCAGCACTGAAGCTTTCTTT
CASSEGGFSTEAFF
>TRBJ2-7|TRBV5-6|TRBD1|NA
TGTGCCAGCAGCTTCTCCCCACAGGGGAGCGGGCAGTACTTC
CASSFSPQGSGQYF